The sequence of this TCR beta chain was determined in a study of blood T cell repertoires in COVID-19 (dated by TCRdb to 2019 to 2021). For the wider study: Collaborator samples came from the United States, Italy and Spain and covered acute and convalescent phases of COVID-19. The material from the prospective study consisted of cDNA or gDNA derived from T cells, B-cell-depleted T cells, or PBMCs. The dataset comprised deeply sampled blood TCRbeta repertoires from subjects exposed to, actively infected with, or recovered from COVID-19. The repertoires were released in a freely available public database meant as a resource for research on the immune response to SARS-CoV-2. Samples came from the ongoing ImmuneRACE study (first 160 participants) plus 1,254 subjects from 6 global collaborators. Nearly every sample came with metadata listing a de-identified subject ID, COVID-19 status, age in years and sex. Where available, HLA class I and class II types were taken from metadata supplied by the sample provider and were not determined by assay-based typing. Study-wide findings and limitations: How much clinical and demographic metadata was included differed by source and by participant, and the metadata was provided uncurated.

Points on this clone: Its antigen specificity is not known. Per-nucleotide qualities are absent, and no much larger clonotype sits a single base away.

In the prospective study, participants were roughly 18 to 95 years old, resided in approximately 22 geographic areas of the United States, and were enrolled through a virtual design. To assign participants to cohorts, the prospective study relied on clinical history that participants themselves reported in a screening survey and a study questionnaire. For ImmuneRACE Cohort 3, a participant was defined as recovered based on two consecutive negative NP/OP PCR tests, clearance by a healthcare professional, or resolution of symptoms. In the prospective study, whole blood, serum and a nasopharyngeal or oropharyngeal swab were collected from each participant by mobile phlebotomists. Prospective study participants could optionally give additional blood draws and questionnaires over an approximately 2-month period. Blood samples from the prospective study were shipped frozen or at room temperature prior to DNA extraction.

TCRbeta CDR3 regions were amplified from genomic DNA by means of the immunoSEQ Assay, a bias-controlled multiplex PCR. The original methods were these. The number of nucleated cells in each sample was estimated by amplification of reference gene primers within the assay. Sequence reads were collapsed and filtered to measure the absolute abundance of every unique TCRbeta CDR3 rearrangement. For each sample, productive Simpson clonality was calculated as the square root of Simpson's diversity index across productive rearrangements. In its TCRdb copy, this immuneACCESS table keeps in-frame sequences only and misses some clones. Where compared with another copy, unresolved V genes explain less than half of these, and the others have no known cause. V and J calls plus clone size are reproduced from that table; the DNA served to infer D and trimming. The sample table holds hundreds of thousands of clones, of which 88% were seen once. Of the sample, 3% is held by the ten largest clones.

From the cysteine through the phenylalanine, the CDR3 covers 17 amino acids. Of all the DNA, just the CDR3 is kept, 51 bases in frame from base 1. V is pruned by 5 bases and J by 5 bases, leaving 7 bases of the junction without a gene match. CDR1 SGHTA and CDR2 FQGNSA were looked up in the germline V gene. Sequenced input: PBMCs or T cells enriched from blood (not recorded which). Recombination connected TRBV7-2 to TRBJ2-3; 16 nucleotides in the junction match TRBD2. The clonotype originates from a woman aged 45 to 65 who had recovered from COVID-19. The DNA reads TGTGCCAGCAGCCCCCCGGGACTAGCGGGAGGGCGAGATACGCAGTATTTT. This yields the protein CASSPPGLAGGRDTQYF.